This T cell receptor beta chain was observed in a study of cytomegalovirus exposure and HLA in healthy donors (dated by TCRdb to about 2017). For the study in its entirety: According to an earlier analysis of around 600 of the donors, 150 million to 200 million T cells yielded roughly 100 million unique TCR beta sequences and 250 to 350 Gb of sequence data. Typing coverage differed by locus: A, B, C, DRB1 and DQB1 were typed in roughly 620-630 donors, DQA1 in roughly 510, DPA1 in some 570, and DPB1 in just under 490. To decide whether each TCR beta V gene segment behaved as functional or pseudogenic, an earlier analysis of 587 of the donors relied on high-throughput TCR beta sequencing. The T cell repertoires of 666 subjects were profiled by immunosequencing and related to cytomegalovirus serostatus. All discovery cohort repertoires had been generated using a single sequencing platform. Among under 450 genotyped donors of the cohort, an average of approximately 250,000 unique TCR beta nucleotide sequences were sequenced per donor, roughly 20% of them non-productive. Roughly 5 DR-DQ haplotypes were treated as single units for association and clustering because of strong linkage in the cohort. A separate validation cohort of roughly 130 different subjects was used in addition to the approximately 700-subject first cohort. HLA typing covered class I and class II loci at four-digit resolution. A later analysis re-analyzed previously published TCR beta repertoires from approximately 670 donors and added high-resolution HLA genotyping to study TCR occurrence patterns. Genome-wide SNP genotypes for about 55% of the roughly 670 donors were used in a later genetic analysis, which treated that subset as a discovery cohort. Of the roughly 400 genotyped donors, 70% to 90% were placed in the genetic ancestry cluster associated with self-reported Caucasian donors. The study aimed to test whether cataloging public T cell receptors could reveal signatures of past pathogen exposure. Rather than using new phenotypic data, the later analysis identified candidate immune exposures from TCR beta sequences and from how often those sequences occurred across donors. Alongside the repertoire data, information on donor age, sex, ethnicity and CMV serostatus was compiled. An early release that covered fewer than 800 HLA-typed donors contained approximately 300 gigabases of sequencing data and tens of millions of unique TCR sequences. The study combined high-throughput TCR immunosequencing, statistical association of individual TCRs with disease status, and machine learning to predict cytomegalovirus infection status.

General conclusions and limits of the study: In vitro tests confirmed that a few of the cytomegalovirus-associated TCR beta chains recognize cytomegalovirus antigens. The presence/absence analyses assumed that sequencing depth was roughly uniform across donors, and that assumption may not be true. Specific HLA alleles were associated with 15,000 to 20,000 TCR beta sequences at a false discovery rate of 0.05 in a later analysis. In an earlier analysis of about 600 of the donors, most TCR beta V segments appeared in productive rearrangements about 87% or about 30% of the time, broadly matching IMGT annotations. Immune exposure information for the cohort was limited to CMV serostatus. Correlated functional status among segregating V segments might be attributable to linkage disequilibrium, but an unknown experimental factor could not be ruled out. The classifier was reported to diagnose cytomegalovirus status with high specificity and sensitivity in both the original cohort and the validation cohort. A later genetic analysis reported fewer N-insertions in productive TCRs among donors in an Asian-associated ancestry cluster than the roughly 650-donor mean. A further reported finding was that TCR beta sequences accurately predicted the HLA-A and HLA-B alleles for most subjects in the first cohort. The authors suggested that the approach could potentially be generalized to other disease states and immunological phenotypes. An association between a missense DCLRE1C variant and V-gene and J-gene trimming of TCR beta chains was found in a later genetic analysis and replicated in an independent cohort. Because the 87-base-pair reads could not distinguish some IMGT-functional V segments, including TRBV6-2 and TRBV6-3, those segments were excluded. A later analysis found that TCR association rates varied across HLA loci, with DRB1 alleles showing the most associated TCRs and HLA-C alleles the fewest. While some public TCRs were present in many individuals, most TCR sequences turned up only very rarely across donors. A cluster of highly shared sequence variants was judged likely to be a technical artifact of the sequencing pipeline. Only TCR beta chains were sequenced in this cohort, and the absence of alpha or paired-chain data limited detectable features. The study gave a list of 150 to 200 TCR beta chains associated with cytomegalovirus. In a later analysis, HLA-associated TCR beta chains showed more clonal expansion and lower generation probabilities than non-associated chains that were equally common. A later analysis reported that several top co-occurrence clusters appeared linked to parvovirus B19, influenza, CMV and Epstein-Barr virus. A later analysis found that most CMV-associated TCR beta chains appeared HLA-restricted, with HLA associations seemingly driven largely by CMV exposure. When HLA alleles, especially DR and DQ, strongly co-occurred, attributing TCR associations to individual alleles was difficult. Because HLA typing was missing for some donors at each locus, association tests included only the typed subset. Because counts were too low, roughly 18 rarely observed V segments, including chromosome 9 orphons, were left out of the earlier analysis of a few hundred of the donors.

The cohort comprised approximately 700 healthy bone marrow donors. All cohort members were sampled while nominally healthy, although unrecorded immune exposures were likely present. The donor was CMV seronegative and belonged to the group of over 300 seronegative cohort members. Each donor provided a peripheral blood sample, and peripheral blood mononuclear cells were used for TCR beta sequencing. Genomic DNA extraction from the blood cell samples was performed with the Qiagen DNeasy Blood Extraction Kit. The library was generated by the immunoSEQ multiplex PCR assay. A mixture of 60 forward primers for TCR Vbeta segments and 13 reverse primers for TCR Jbeta segments was used in the multiplex PCR. The CDR3 region of rearranged TCR beta genes was amplified from genomic DNA with a multiplex PCR assay. Amplified TCR beta libraries were sequenced as 87-base-pair reads on the Illumina HiSeq System. The original pipeline was this. In a later analysis, approximately 74 million unique TCR beta chains were counted across the 690 or so repertoires, and around 10 million of these chains were shared by at least two donors. Raw reads were error-corrected and collapsed into unique sequences by a nearest-neighbor algorithm in which closely related sequences were merged to remove PCR and sequencing errors. CDR3 sequences were aligned to IMGT reference sequences to assign V, D and J gene segments. For a sequence to be retained, a match of at least six nucleotides to both a V gene segment and a J gene segment was required. Rearrangements were called productive when the CDR3 lacked stop codons and stayed in frame with V and J; all others were non-productive. CDR3 was defined by IMGT convention, running from the second conserved V-encoded cysteine to the conserved J-encoded phenylalanine. The earlier analysis of 587 of the donors excluded sequences that lacked an unambiguous match to a single V gene segment. In an earlier analysis of roughly 600 of the donors, a V segment was called functional when productive rearrangements were above 56.7%, and segregating when the standard deviation between donors exceeded 5%. To diagnose cytomegalovirus status from the catalog of TCR beta chain sequences, a statistical classification framework was built. In a later analysis, V and J genes were assigned by comparing TCR nucleotide sequences against IMGT/GENE-DB human TR gene sequences. The TCRdist pipeline was used in a later analysis to assign CDR3 sequences and most-parsimonious VDJ recombination scenarios. In a later analysis, each TCR beta chain was defined by its CDR3 amino acid sequence together with its V-gene family, and reads without a unique V-gene family were excluded. As a way to deal with suspected cross-contamination and a sequencing artifact, a later analysis dropped nearly 600 nucleotide sequences that were highly shared and had low generation probability. In a later analysis, a clonal expansion index for each public chain was calculated from normalized within-repertoire ranks of inferred template counts. A later analysis computed generation probabilities with a VDJ recombination model fitted to out-of-frame rearrangements, and checked the results against IGoR. Hypergeometric tests were used in a later analysis to score TCR-TCR, TCR-HLA and TCR-CMV co-occurrence, with a repertoire-size bias correction applied to the TCR pairs. False discovery rates were estimated in a later analysis by permuting HLA or CMV assignments 20 times. In a later analysis, co-occurring TCRs were grouped using DBSCAN, with TCRdist sequence similarity added in when clustering inside HLA-allele-positive subsets. For co-occurrence clustering, repertoires with fewer than 30,000 or more than 120,000 public chains were excluded, along with roughly 5 repertoires with anomalous nucleotide sharing. TCRdb stores this immuneACCESS table with in-frame sequences only. Part of the clones is absent; in the studies checked, under half of the shortfall reflects unresolved V genes, and no reason is known for the rest. The V and J calls and clone size were taken over from that table, and D and trimming were inferred from the DNA. The sample table lists some 83,000 clones, more than 70% of them with a count of one. Roughly 4.2% of the sample lies in the top ten.

Sequences LNHDA (CDR1) and SQIVND (CDR2) are obtained from the germline V gene (reference sequence). From its cysteine to its phenylalanine, the CDR3 spans 13 amino acids. Only the CDR3 DNA is retained, 39 bases long and in frame from the first base. V and J lose 5 bases and 8 bases, and a span of 12 bases separates them. On this clone itself: Which antigen it targets is not known. No base-level quality is on record; no much larger clone is a single base apart.

The receptor comes from a man between 60 and 75 years old in good health and CMV-seronegative. The chain joins TRBV19 to TRBJ1-4; no confident D gene assignment can be made. Material: PBMCs. The DNA reads TGTGCCAGTAGTCCAGAAATACAGGAAAAACTGTTTTTT. It encodes CASSPEIQEKLFF. With the portions outside the CDR3 filled from the reference TRBV19 and TRBJ1-4 genes, the complete variable region becomes DGGITQSPKYLFRKEGQNVTLSCEQNLNHDAMYWYRQDPGQGLRLIYYSQIVNDFQKGDIAEGYSVSREKKESFPLTVTSAQKNPTAFYLCASSPEIQEKLFFGSGTQLSVL.